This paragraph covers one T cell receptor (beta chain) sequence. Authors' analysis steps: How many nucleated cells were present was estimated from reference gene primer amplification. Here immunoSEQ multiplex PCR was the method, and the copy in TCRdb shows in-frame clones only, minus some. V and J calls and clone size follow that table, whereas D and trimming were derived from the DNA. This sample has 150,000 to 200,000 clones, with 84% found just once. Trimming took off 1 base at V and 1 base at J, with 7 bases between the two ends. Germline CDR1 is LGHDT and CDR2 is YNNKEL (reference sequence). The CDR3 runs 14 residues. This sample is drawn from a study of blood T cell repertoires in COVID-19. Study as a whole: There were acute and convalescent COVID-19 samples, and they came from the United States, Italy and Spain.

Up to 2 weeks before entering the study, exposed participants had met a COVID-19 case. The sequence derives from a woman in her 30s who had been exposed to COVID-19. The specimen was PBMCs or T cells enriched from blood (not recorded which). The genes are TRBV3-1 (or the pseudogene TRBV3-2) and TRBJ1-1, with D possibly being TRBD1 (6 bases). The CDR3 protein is CASSQGTANTEAFF. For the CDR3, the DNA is TGTGCCAGCAGCCAAGGGACAGCGAACACTGAAGCTTTCTTT.